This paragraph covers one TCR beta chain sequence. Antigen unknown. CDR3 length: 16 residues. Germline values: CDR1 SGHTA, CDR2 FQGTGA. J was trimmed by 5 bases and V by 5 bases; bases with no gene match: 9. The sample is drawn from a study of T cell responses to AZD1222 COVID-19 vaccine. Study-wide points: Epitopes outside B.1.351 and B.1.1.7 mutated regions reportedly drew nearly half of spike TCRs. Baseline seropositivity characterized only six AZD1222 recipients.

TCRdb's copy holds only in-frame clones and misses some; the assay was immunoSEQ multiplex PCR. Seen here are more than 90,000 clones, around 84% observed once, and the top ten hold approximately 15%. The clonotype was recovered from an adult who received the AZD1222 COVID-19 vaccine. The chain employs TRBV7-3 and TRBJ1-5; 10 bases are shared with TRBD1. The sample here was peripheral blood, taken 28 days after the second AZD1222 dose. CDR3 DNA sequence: TGTGCCAGCAGCCGACAGGGGGCAGGTGTGTATCAGCCCCAGCATTTT. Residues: CASSRQGAGVYQPQHF.